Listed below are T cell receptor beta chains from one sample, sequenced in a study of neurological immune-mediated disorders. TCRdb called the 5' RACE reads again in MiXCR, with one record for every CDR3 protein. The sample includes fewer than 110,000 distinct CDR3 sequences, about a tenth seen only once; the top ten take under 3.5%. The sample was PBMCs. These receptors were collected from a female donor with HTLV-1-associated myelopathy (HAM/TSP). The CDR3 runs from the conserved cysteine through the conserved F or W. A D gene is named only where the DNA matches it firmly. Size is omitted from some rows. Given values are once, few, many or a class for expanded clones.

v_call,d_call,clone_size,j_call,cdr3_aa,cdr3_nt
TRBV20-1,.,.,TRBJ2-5,CSARNPGGVETKYF,TGCAGTGCTAGGAATCCCGGAGGGGTAGAGACCAAGTACTTC
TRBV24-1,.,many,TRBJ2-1,CATSDLERQFF,TGTGCCACCAGTGATCTGGAAAGGCAGTTCTTC
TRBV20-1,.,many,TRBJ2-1,CSAELDNEQFF,TGCAGTGCTGAGCTGGACAATGAGCAGTTCTTC
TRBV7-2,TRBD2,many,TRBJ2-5,CASSLYRLAGGLGETQYF,TGTGCCAGCAGCTTATACCGGCTAGCGGGGGGGCTAGGGGAGACCCAGTACTTC
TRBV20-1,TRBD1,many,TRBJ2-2,CSARKSGTGAIGELFF,TGCAGTGCTAGGAAGTCCGGGACAGGGGCTATCGGGGAGCTGTTTTTT
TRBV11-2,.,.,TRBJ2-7,CASSFGDASSYEQYF,TGTGCCAGCAGCTTCGGTGATGCGTCTTCCTACGAGCAGTACTTC
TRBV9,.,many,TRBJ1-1,CASSLMINTEAFF,TGTGCCAGCAGTTTGATGATCAACACTGAAGCTTTCTTT
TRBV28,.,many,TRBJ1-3,CASSSWVRGSSYSGNTIYF,TGTGCCAGCAGTTCATGGGTCCGTGGCAGCAGTTACTCTGGAAACACCATATATTTT
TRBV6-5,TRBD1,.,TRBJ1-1,CASSPTGGSNTEAFF,TGTGCCAGCAGTCCTACAGGGGGCTCCAACACTGAAGCTTTCTTT
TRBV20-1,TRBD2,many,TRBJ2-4,CSARPASGKNIQYF,TGCAGTGCTAGACCAGCTAGCGGAAAAAACATTCAGTACTTC
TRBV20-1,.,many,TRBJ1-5,CSARLGGRQPQHF,TGCAGTGCTAGGCTCGGGGGGAGGCAGCCCCAGCATTTT
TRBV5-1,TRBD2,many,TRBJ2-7,CASSQGGGNYEQYF,TGCGCCAGCAGCCAAGGCGGGGGGAACTACGAGCAGTACTTC
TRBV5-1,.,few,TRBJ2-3,CASSEHSFGTDTQYF,TGCGCCAGCAGCGAGCACTCGTTTGGCACAGATACGCAGTATTTT
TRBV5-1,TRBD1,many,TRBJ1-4,CASSFAGTGEKLFF,TGCGCCAGCAGCTTTGCCGGGACAGGGGAAAAACTGTTTTTT
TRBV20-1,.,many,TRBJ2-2,CSARDTSNAGELFF,TGCAGTGCTAGAGATACGTCGAACGCCGGGGAGCTGTTTTTT
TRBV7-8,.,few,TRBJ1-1,CASSQRPDRLNTEAFF,TGTGCCAGCAGCCAAAGACCCGACAGACTCAACACTGAAGCTTTCTTT
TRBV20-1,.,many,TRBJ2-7,CSARVLRAYEQYF,TGCAGTGCTAGAGTTCTCAGGGCTTACGAGCAGTACTTC
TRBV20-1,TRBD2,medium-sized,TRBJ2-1,CSASAGGPYNEQFF,TGCAGTGCTAGCGCGGGGGGCCCCTACAATGAGCAGTTCTTC
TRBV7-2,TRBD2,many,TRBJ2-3,CASSLVAGGGTQYF,TGTGCCAGCAGCTTAGTGGCGGGGGGTGGTACGCAGTATTTT
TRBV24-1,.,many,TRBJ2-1,CATSDGYNEQFF,TGTGCCACCAGTGACGGATACAATGAGCAGTTCTTC
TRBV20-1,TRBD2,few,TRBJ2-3,CSADPSGEGTDTQYF,TGCAGTGCTGATCCTAGCGGGGAAGGCACAGATACGCAGTATTTT
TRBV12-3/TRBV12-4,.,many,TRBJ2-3,CASSLAGGSTDTQYF,TGTGCCAGCAGTTTAGCGGGGGGAAGCACAGATACGCAGTATTTT
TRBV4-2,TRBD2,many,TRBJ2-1,CASSQDASGDYNEQFF,TGTGCCAGCAGCCAAGATGCTAGCGGAGACTACAATGAGCAGTTCTTC
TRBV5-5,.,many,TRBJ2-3,CASSLVHRGDTQYF,TGTGCCAGCAGCTTAGTGCATCGGGGGGATACGCAGTATTTT
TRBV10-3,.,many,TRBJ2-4,CAISESAFNIQYF,TGTGCCATCAGTGAGTCCGCGTTTAACATTCAGTACTTC
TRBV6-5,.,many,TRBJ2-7,CASSYSISGDYEQYF,TGTGCCAGCAGTTACTCGATTTCGGGGGACTACGAGCAGTACTTC
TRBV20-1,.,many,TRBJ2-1,CSVSRTGQGEQFF,TGCAGTGTTAGCCGCACAGGGCAGGGAGAGCAGTTCTTC
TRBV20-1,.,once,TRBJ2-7,CSAQDPYSYEKYF,TGCAGTGCTCAGGACCCATACTCCTACGAGAAGTACTTC
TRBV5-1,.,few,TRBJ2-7,CASSLAGGPFIYEQYF,TGCGCCAGCAGCTTGGCGGGGGGCCCGTTCATCTACGAGCAGTACTTC
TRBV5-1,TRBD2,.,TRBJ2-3,CASSRRGLAGRSSTDTQYF,TGCGCCAGCAGCCGACGTGGACTAGCGGGGCGTTCTAGCACAGATACGCAGTATTTT
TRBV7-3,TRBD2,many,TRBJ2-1,CATAPSGGLAYNEQFF,TGTGCCACCGCACCTAGCGGGGGGCTCGCCTACAATGAGCAGTTCTTC
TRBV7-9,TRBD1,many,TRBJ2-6,CASSSGTGVAGANVLTF,TGTGCCAGCAGCTCCGGGACAGGGGTAGCTGGGGCCAACGTCCTGACTTTC
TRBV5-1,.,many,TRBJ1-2,CASSSSTGRGYTF,TGCGCCAGCAGCTCCTCGACCGGTCGTGGCTACACCTTC
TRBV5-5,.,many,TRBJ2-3,CASSLVSPQQQYF,TGTGCCAGCAGCTTGGTCTCCCCCCAACAGCAGTATTTT
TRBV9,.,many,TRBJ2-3,CASSVNPSTDTQYF,TGTGCCAGCAGCGTCAACCCTAGCACAGATACGCAGTATTTT
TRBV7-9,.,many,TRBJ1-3,CASSPSGSSGNTIYF,TGTGCCAGCAGCCCCTCCGGAAGCTCTGGAAACACCATATATTTT
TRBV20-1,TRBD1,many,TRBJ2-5,CSARRRTGSETQYF,TGCAGTGCTAGACGAAGGACAGGGTCGGAGACCCAGTACTTC
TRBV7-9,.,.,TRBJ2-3,CASSQIGPGTDTQYF,TGTGCCAGCAGCCAAATTGGGCCAGGGACAGATACGCAGTATTTT
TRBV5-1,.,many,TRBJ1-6,CASSLNRDNSPLHF,TGCGCCAGCAGCTTGAACAGGGATAATTCACCCCTCCACTTT
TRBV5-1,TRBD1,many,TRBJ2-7,CASSEGQGAPYEQYF,TGCGCCAGCAGCGAGGGACAGGGGGCCCCCTACGAGCAGTACTTC
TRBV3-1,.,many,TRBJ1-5,CASATGWNQPQHF,TGTGCCAGCGCCACAGGGTGGAATCAGCCCCAGCATTTT
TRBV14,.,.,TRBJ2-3,CASSQSTIVDTQYF,TGTGCCAGCAGCCAATCAACCATCGTAGATACGCAGTATTTT
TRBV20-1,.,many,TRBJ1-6,CSATGWAGANSPLHF,TGCAGTGCTACGGGGTGGGCAGGAGCAAATTCACCCCTCCACTTT
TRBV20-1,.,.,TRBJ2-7,CSAKGDRTYEQYF,TGCAGTGCTAAAGGTGACAGAACCTACGAGCAGTACTTC
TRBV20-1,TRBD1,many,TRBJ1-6,CSAAGTGGSPLHF,TGCAGTGCCGCCGGGACAGGGGGATCACCCCTCCACTTT
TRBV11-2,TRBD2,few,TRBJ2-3,CASSPQELAAAGTQYF,TGTGCCAGCAGCCCCCAAGAGCTAGCGGCCGCGGGAACGCAGTATTTT
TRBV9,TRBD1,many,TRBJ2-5,CASSGMTGGGETQYF,TGTGCCAGCAGCGGGATGACAGGGGGAGGAGAGACCCAGTACTTC
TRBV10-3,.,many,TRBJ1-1,CATGRQGRDAFF,TGTGCCACGGGACGCCAGGGGCGGGATGCTTTCTTT
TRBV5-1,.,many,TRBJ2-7,CASSDLTDEQYF,TGCGCCAGCAGCGACCTTACGGACGAGCAGTACTTC
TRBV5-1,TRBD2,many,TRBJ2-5,CASSPLGISGGQYF,TGCGCCAGCAGCCCCTTGGGGATTAGCGGGGGCCAGTACTTC
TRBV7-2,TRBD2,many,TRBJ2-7,CASSLAAGGLNEQYF,TGTGCCAGCAGCTTAGCAGCGGGGGGGCTGAACGAGCAGTACTTC